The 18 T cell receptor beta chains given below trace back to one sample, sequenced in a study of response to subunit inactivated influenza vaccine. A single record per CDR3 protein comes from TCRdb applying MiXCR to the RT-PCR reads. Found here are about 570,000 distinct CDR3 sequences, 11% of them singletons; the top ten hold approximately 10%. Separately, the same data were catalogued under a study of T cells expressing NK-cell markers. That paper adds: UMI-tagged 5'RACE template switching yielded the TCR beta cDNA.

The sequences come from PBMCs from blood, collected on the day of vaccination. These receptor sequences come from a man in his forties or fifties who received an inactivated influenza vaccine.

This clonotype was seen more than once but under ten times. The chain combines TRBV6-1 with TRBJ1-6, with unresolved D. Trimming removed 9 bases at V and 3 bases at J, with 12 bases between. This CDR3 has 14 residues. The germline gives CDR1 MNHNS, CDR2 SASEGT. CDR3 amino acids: CARPGRGYNSPLHF. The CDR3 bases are TGTGCCAGACCCGGGCGGGGCTATAATTCACCCCTCCACTTT.

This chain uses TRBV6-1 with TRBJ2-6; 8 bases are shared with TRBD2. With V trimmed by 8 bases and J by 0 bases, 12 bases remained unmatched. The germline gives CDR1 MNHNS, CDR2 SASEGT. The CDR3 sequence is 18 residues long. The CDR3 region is CASELPGLGYSGANVLTF. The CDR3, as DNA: TGTGCCAGCGAACTGCCGGGACTAGGATACTCTGGGGCCAACGTCCTGACTTTC.

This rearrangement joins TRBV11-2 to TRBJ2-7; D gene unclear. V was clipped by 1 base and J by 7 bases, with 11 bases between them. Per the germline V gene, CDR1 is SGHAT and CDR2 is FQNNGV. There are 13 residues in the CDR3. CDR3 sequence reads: CASSLGYGVEQYF. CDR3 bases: TGTGCCAGCAGCTTAGGGTATGGAGTTGAGCAGTACTTC. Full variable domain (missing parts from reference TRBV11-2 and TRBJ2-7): EAGVAQSPRYKIIEKRQSVAFWCNPISGHATLYWYQQILGQGPKLLIQFQNNGVVDDSQLPKDRFSAERLKGVDSTLKIQPAKLEDSAVYLCASSLGYGVEQYFGPGTRLTVT.

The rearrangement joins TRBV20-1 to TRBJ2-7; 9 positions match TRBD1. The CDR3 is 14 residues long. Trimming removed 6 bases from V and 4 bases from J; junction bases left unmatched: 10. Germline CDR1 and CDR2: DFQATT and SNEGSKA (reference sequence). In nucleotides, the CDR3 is TGCAGTGCCCAAACCGGGACAGGGATATACGAGCAGTACTTC. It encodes CSAQTGTGIYEQYF.

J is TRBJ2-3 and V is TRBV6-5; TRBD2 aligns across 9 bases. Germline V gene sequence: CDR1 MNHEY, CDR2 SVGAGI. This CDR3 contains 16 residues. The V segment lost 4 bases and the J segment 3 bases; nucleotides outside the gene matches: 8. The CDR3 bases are TGTGCCAGCAGTTTCCGTCGACTAGCGGCTACAGATACGCAGTATTTT. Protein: CASSFRRLAATDTQYF.

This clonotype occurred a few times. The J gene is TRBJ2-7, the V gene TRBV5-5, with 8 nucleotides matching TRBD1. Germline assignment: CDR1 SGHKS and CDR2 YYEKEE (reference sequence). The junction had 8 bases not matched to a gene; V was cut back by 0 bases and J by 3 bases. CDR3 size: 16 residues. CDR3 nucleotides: TGTGCCAGCAGCTTGGGGTCCCAGGGGGCTTTCTACGAGCAGTACTTC. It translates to CASSLGSQGAFYEQYF.

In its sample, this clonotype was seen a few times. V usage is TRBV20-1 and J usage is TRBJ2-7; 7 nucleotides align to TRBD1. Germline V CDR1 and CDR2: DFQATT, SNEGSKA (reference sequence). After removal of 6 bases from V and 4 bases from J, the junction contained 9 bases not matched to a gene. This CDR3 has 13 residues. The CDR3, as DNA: TGCAGTGCGGGGACCGGGACAGCTTACGAGCAGTACTTC. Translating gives CSAGTGTAYEQYF.

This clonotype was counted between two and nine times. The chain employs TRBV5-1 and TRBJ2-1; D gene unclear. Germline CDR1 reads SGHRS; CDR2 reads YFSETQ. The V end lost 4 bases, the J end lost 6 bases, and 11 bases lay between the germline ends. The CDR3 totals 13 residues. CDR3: CASSPNPRNEQFF. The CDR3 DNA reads TGCGCCAGCAGCCCAAATCCGCGCAATGAGCAGTTCTTC.

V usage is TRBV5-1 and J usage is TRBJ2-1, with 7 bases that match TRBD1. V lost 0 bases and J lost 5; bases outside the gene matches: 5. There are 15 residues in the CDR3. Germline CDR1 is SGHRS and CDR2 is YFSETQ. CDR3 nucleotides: TGCGCCAGCAGCTTGGTGGGACAGTTAAACAATGAGCAGTTCTTC. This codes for CASSLVGQLNNEQFF.

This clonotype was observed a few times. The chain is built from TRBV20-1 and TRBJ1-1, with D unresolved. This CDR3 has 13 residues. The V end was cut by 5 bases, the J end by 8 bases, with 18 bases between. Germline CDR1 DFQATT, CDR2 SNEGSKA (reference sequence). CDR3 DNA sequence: TGCAGTGCTTCTCCGGGTGGGTTTTGGGAAGCTTTCTTT. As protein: CSASPGGFWEAFF.

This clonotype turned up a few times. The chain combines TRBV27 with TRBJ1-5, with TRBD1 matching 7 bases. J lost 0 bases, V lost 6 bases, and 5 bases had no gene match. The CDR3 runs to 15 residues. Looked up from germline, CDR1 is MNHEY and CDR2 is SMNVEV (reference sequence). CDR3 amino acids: CASRTTGVSNQPQHF. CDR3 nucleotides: TGTGCCAGCAGGACCACAGGGGTTAGCAATCAGCCCCAGCATTTT.

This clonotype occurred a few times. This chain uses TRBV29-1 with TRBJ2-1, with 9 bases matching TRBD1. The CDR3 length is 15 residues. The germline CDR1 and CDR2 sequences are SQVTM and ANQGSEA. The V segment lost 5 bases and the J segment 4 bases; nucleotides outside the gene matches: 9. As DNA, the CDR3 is TGCAGCGTTTTCTCGGGACAGGGCTTATACAATGAGCAGTTCTTC. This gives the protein CSVFSGQGLYNEQFF.

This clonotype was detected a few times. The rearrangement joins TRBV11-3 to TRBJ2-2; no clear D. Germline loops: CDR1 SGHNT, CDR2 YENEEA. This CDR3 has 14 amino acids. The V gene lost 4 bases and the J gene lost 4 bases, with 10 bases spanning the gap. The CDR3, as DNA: TGTGCCAGCAGCTCCTCTAGGCGCACCGGGGAGCTGTTTTTT. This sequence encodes CASSSSRRTGELFF.

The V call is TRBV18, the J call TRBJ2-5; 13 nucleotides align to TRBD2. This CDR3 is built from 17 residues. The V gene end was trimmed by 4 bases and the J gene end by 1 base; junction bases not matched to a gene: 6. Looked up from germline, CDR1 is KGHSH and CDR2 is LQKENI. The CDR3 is CASSLRTSGGSQETQYF. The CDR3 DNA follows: TGTGCCAGCTCACTTCGGACTAGCGGGGGATCCCAAGAGACCCAGTACTTC.

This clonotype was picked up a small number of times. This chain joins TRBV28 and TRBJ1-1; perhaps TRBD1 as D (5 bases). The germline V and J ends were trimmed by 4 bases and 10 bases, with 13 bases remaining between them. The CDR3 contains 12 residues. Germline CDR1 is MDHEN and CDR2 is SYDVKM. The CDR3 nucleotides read TGTGCCAGCAGTTCTCAGGGTTTTGGAGCTTTCTTT. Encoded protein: CASSSQGFGAFF.

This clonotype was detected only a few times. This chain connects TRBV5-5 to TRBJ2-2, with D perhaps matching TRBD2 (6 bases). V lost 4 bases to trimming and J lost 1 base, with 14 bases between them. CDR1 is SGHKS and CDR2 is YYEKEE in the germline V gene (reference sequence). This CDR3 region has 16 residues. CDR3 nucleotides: TGTGCCAGCAGCCCAAGGGGAGGCGTGAACACCGGGGAGCTGTTTTTT. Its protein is CASSPRGGVNTGELFF.

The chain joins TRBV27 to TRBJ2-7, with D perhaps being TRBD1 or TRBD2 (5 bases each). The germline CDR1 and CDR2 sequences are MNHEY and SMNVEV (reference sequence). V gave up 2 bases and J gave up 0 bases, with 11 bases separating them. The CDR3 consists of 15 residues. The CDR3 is CASSLGGPGSYEQYF. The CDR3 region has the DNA TGTGCCAGCAGTTTAGGGGGTCCCGGCTCCTACGAGCAGTACTTC.

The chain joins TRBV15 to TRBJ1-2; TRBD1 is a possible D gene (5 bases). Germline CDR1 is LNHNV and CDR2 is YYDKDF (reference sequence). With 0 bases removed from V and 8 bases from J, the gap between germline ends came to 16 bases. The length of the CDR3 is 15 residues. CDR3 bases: TGTGCCACCAGCAGAGATTATAGGGCAGGGATCGGCTACACCTTC. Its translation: CATSRDYRAGIGYTF.